This is a list of T cell receptor beta chains from one sample in a study of cytomegalovirus exposure and HLA in healthy donors. This table comes from immunoSEQ multiplex PCR, and its TCRdb copy is limited to in-frame clones, with some not included. The data hold about 120,000 clones, with around four fifths observed a single time. Source material: PBMCs. The receptors derive from a man between 40 and 49 years old in good health and CMV-seronegative. The conserved cysteine and the conserved F or W are not part of the CDR3 here.

J	V	CDR3
TRBJ2-7	TRBV30	AWNRHYEQY
TRBJ2-1	TRBV4-3	ASSQGRLAGGPEF
TRBJ1-3	TRBV28	ASSSGGLISGNTIY
TRBJ2-3	TRBV7-2	ASSLAEGRTDTQY
TRBJ2-1	TRBV9	ASSPRGATYNEQF
TRBJ2-2	TRBV5-1	ASTQFAGQGNTGELF
TRBJ2-7	TRBV7-2	ASSLDVLRGNYEQY
TRBJ1-4	TRBV29-1	SVDAGRGEKLF
TRBJ2-2	TRBV5-1	ASSTGTSGGTAGELF
TRBJ2-7	TRBV7-3	ASSLTSGPYEQY
TRBJ1-5	TRBV19	ASSIDRGGQPQH
TRBJ2-7	TRBV5-1	ASSFNQGGDEQY
TRBJ1-6	TRBV6-6	ASSSGDSPLH
TRBJ1-3	TRBV6-5	ASSYVAGAPGNTIY
TRBJ1-2	TRBV19	ASTPPGGRRDGYT
TRBJ1-1	TRBV19	ASSKAGLEAF
TRBJ2-2	TRBV11-2	ASSLDLSGGTGELF
TRBJ2-2	TRBV5-1	ASTFNRDHTGELF
TRBJ2-2	TRBV9	ASSALSRVAGELF
TRBJ2-7	TRBV4-1	ASSQDPREWRDEQY
TRBJ2-7	TRBV7-9	ASSPDLTRSYEQY
TRBJ2-3	TRBV18	ASSPLGGGAKDTQY
TRBJ2-7	TRBV2	ASRTSGGVYEQY
TRBJ2-7	TRBV7-8	ASSPHGQGAYEQY
TRBJ1-2	TRBV27	ASSPDRGHHYGYT
TRBJ2-5	TRBV4-3	ASSQDFLRQGSETQY
TRBJ2-1	TRBV11-2	ASSLAGDSYNEQF
TRBJ1-2	TRBV28	ASSARDRADYGYT
TRBJ2-5	TRBV19	ASSADWAEETQY
TRBJ2-1	TRBV9	ASSVQPLAGGDNEQF
TRBJ2-7	TRBV18	ASSPSDGDRVYEQY
TRBJ2-7	TRBV5-1	ASAPTRVTYEQY
TRBJ1-2	TRBV27	ASSRTGPYGYT
TRBJ2-1	TRBV9	ASGRGTGGFNEQF
TRBJ1-2	TRBV18	ASSRTRGIDGYT
TRBJ2-5	TRBV19	ATHPGTVGRGTQY
TRBJ1-1	TRBV15	ATSRDLEGAAAF
TRBJ1-6	TRBV4-3	ASSQQGMGNSPLH
TRBJ1-1	TRBV29-1	SVNGQDLAEAF
TRBJ2-7	TRBV30	AWSQGSYEQY
TRBJ2-3	TRBV13	ASSLDRGVTDTQY
TRBJ1-4	TRBV11-2	ASSALGAAEKLF
TRBJ2-1	TRBV5-5	ASSLGGTVYNEQF
TRBJ2-2	TRBV6-1	ASSEGGHRELF